This T cell receptor (beta chain) comes out of a study of T-cell memory formation after mild COVID-19. General study results and limits: Cross-reactive memory appears to have joined, as suggested by some responding clones showing up in pre-infection memory. The main location of contracting CD4+ clones was CM and EM, and that of contracting CD8+ clones was EMRA.

Turning to this clonotype: Its antigen is unidentified. The final CDR3 position lacks the conserved phenylalanine or tryptophan, pointing to a likely read error.

TCRdb used MiXCR to reprocess the 5' RACE reads, holding one entry per CDR3 protein. The repertoire holds some 310,000 distinct CDR3 sequences, around 20% seen once, with around a fifth in the top ten. This CDR3 spans 13 amino acids. The germline CDR1 and CDR2 sequences are MNHEY and SVGEGT. Trimming took off 7 bases at V and 0 bases at J, with 10 bases between the two ends. Sequencing was done on a sample of PBMCs or a T cell subset sorted from them (not recorded which). The chain recombines TRBV6-2 or TRBV6-3 with TRBJ2-7; tentatively, D is TRBD2 (6 bases). The sequence was collected from a man aged 18 to 35 who had mild COVID-19 (a few samples of this study predate the infection). Cell type and time point are not known. The chain's CDR3 is CASNVAVSYEQYL. The DNA of the CDR3 is TGTGCCAGCAATGTAGCGGTCTCCTACGAGCAGTACTTA.